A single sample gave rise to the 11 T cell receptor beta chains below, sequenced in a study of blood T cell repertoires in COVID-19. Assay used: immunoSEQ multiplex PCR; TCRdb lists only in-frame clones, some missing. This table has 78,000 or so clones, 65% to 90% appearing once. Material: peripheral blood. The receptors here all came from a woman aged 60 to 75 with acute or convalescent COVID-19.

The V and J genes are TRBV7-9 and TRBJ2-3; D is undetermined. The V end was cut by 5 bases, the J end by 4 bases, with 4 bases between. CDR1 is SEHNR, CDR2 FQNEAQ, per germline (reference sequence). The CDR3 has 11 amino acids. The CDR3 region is CASSNSDTQYF. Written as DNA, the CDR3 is TGTGCCAGCAGCAACTCAGATACGCAGTATTTT.

The CDR3 sequence: CASSQASLATGELFF. DNA for the CDR3: TGCGCCAGCAGCCAGGCTAGCCTAGCGACCGGGGAGCTGTTTTTT. V and J are TRBV4-1 and TRBJ2-2; weak D call: TRBD2 (6 bases). The V gene lost 3 bases and the J gene lost 5 bases, with 13 bases spanning the gap. CDR1 is MGHRA, CDR2 YSYEKL, per germline. This CDR3 has 15 residues.

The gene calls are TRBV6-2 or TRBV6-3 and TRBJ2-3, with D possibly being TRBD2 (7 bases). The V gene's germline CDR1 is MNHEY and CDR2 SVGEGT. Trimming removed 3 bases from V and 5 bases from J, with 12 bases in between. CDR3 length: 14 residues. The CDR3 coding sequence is TGTGCCAGCAGTTATGGGGGGGGCCAAGATACGCAGTATTTT. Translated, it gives CASSYGGGQDTQYF.

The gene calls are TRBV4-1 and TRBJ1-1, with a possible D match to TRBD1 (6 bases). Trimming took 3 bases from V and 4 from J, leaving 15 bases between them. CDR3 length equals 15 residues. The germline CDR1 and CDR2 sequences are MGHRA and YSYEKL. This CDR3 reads CASSQLDRPGTEAFF. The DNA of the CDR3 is TGCGCCAGCAGCCAGCTTGACAGGCCGGGCACTGAAGCTTTCTTT.

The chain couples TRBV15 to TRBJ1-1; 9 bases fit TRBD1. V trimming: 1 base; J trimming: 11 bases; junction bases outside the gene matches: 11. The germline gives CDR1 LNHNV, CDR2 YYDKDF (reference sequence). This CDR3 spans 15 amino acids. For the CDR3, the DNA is TGTGCCACCAGCAGAGCGGACAGGGGCCCTGGTAGGGCTTTCTTT. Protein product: CATSRADRGPGRAFF.

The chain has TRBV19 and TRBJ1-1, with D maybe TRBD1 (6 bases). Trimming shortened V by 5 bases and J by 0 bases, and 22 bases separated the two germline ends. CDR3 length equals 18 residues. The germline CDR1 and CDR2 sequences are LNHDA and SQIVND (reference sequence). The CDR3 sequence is CASSQGGRGGPMNTEAFF. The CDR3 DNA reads TGTGCCAGTAGTCAGGGAGGGCGCGGGGGCCCCATGAACACTGAAGCTTTCTTT. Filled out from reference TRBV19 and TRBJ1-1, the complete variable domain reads DGGITQSPKYLFRKEGQNVTLSCEQNLNHDAMYWYRQDPGQGLRLIYYSQIVNDFQKGDIAEGYSVSREKKESFPLTVTSAQKNPTAFYLCASSQGGRGGPMNTEAFFGQGTRLTVV.

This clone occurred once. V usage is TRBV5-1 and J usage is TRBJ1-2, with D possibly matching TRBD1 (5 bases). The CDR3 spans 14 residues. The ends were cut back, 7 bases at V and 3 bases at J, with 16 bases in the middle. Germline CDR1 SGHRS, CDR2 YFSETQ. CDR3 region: CASRTTGGYYGYTF. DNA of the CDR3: TGCGCCAGCCGCACGACCGGGGGGTACTATGGCTACACCTTC.

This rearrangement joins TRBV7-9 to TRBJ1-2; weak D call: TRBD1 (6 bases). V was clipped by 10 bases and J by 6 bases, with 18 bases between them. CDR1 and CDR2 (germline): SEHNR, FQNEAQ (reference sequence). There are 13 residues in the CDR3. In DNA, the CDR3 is TGTGCCACCGAGGGGGGGTGGAAAAATGGCTACACCTTC. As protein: CATEGGWKNGYTF.

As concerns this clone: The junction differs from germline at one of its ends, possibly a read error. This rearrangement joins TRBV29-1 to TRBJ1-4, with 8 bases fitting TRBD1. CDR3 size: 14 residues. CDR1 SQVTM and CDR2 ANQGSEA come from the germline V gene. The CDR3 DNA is TGCAGCGTTAAAGACAGGGGCTTTAATGAAAAACTGTTTTTT. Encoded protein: CSVKDRGFNEKLFF.

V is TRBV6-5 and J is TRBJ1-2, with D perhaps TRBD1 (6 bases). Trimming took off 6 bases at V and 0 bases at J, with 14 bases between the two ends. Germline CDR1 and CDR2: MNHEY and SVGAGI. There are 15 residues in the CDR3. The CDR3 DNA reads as TGTGCCAGCAGATCAGGGGCTTCAGCTAACTATGGCTACACCTTC. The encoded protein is CASRSGASANYGYTF.

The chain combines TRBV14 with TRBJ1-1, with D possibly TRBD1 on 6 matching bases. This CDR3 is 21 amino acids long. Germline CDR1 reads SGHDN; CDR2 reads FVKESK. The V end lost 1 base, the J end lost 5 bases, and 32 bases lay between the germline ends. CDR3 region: CASSQVFGILTGGAQKTEAFF. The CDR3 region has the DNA TGTGCCAGCAGCCAAGTTTTTGGCATCCTGACGGGGGGGGCACAGAAAACTGAAGCTTTCTTT.